Below, 27 T cell receptor beta chains from the same sample are listed, as sequenced in a study of blood T cell repertoires in COVID-19. This table comes from immunoSEQ multiplex PCR, and its TCRdb copy is limited to in-frame clones, with some not included. This table holds 75,000 to 95,000 clones, 88% found once. Sequencing was carried out using peripheral blood. These receptors all come from a man aged 45-65 years with active COVID-19.

This clone was detected once. This chain connects TRBV11-2 to TRBJ2-2; 8 positions match TRBD2. The CDR3 runs 18 residues. In germline, CDR1 is SGHAT, CDR2 FQNNGV. V shed 2 bases, J shed 3 bases, and the junction held 11 bases outside the gene matches. CDR3 coding DNA: TGTGCCAGCAGCTTACTTATGATGTGGCGGGGGGACACCGGGGAGCTGTTTTTT. This translates into CASSLLMMWRGDTGELFF.

V and J are TRBV6-6 and TRBJ2-3, with 8 bases matching TRBD1. Germline loops: CDR1 MNHNY, CDR2 SVGAGI (reference sequence). The V gene end was trimmed by 3 bases and the J gene end by 4 bases; junction bases not matched to a gene: 3. This CDR3 has 14 residues. The CDR3 region has the DNA TGTGCCAGCAGTTATGGACAGGGAGCAGATACGCAGTATTTT. Translation gives CASSYGQGADTQYF.

The V and J genes are TRBV19 and TRBJ2-2; TRBD1 matches at 7 bases. Germline CDR1 is LNHDA and CDR2 is SQIVND (reference sequence). V trimming: 9 bases; J trimming: 0 bases; junction bases outside the gene matches: 4. CDR3 length equals 14 residues. CDR3 DNA sequence: TGTGCCAGCAGGACAGGACCGAACACCGGGGAGCTGTTTTTT. Residues: CASRTGPNTGELFF.

The chain is built from TRBV24-1 and TRBJ2-1, with TRBD2 matching over 10 bases. The CDR3 has 16 amino acids. The germline gives CDR1 KGHDR, CDR2 SFDVKD. V trimming: 9 bases; J trimming: 8 bases; junction bases outside the gene matches: 15. Written as DNA, the CDR3 is TGTGCCACCGGGGATCGGGCTAGCGGGAGTTTGGATGAGCAGTTCTTC. Translation gives CATGDRASGSLDEQFF.

V gene TRBV14 combines with J gene TRBJ1-2, with TRBD1 matching over 9 bases. This CDR3 region has 14 residues. Germline V gene lookup returns CDR1 SGHDN and CDR2 FVKESK. The V segment lost 5 bases and the J segment 2 bases; nucleotides outside the gene matches: 3. CDR3 bases: TGTGCCAGCAGCTCGGGGACAGGGAACTATGGCTACACCTTC. This translates into CASSSGTGNYGYTF.

In this sample, this clone turned up once. The rearrangement uses TRBV18 and TRBJ2-3, with 7 bases lining up with TRBD2. Trimming took 3 bases from V and 0 from J; bases not matched to a gene: 3. Germline values: CDR1 KGHSH, CDR2 LQKENI. This CDR3 has 15 residues. The chain's CDR3 is CASSPGGTSTDTQYF. DNA of the CDR3: TGTGCCAGCTCACCCGGGGGGACTAGCACAGATACGCAGTATTTT. The whole variable domain, filled in from reference TRBV18 and TRBJ2-3, reads NAGVMQNPRHLVRRRGQEARLRCSPMKGHSHVYWYRQLPEEGLKFMVYLQKENIIDESGMPKERFSAEFPKEGPSILRIQQVVRGDSAAYFCASSPGGTSTDTQYFGPGTRLTVL.

The chain links TRBV30 to TRBJ1-6; D not resolved. Per germline, CDR1 GTSNPN and CDR2 SVGIG (reference sequence). The CDR3 covers 16 residues. V was shortened by 2 bases and J by 0 bases, with 11 bases between the two germline ends. Here the CDR3 DNA reads TGTGCCTGGAGTACAAAGATAAGCTCCTATAATTCACCCCTCCACTTT. It yields the protein CAWSTKISSYNSPLHF.

This clone was seen more than once but under ten times. The chain employs TRBV2 and TRBJ2-7; the D is unclear. Germline assignment: CDR1 SNHLY and CDR2 FYNNEI. Trimming pared 5 bases from V and 2 bases from J, leaving 4 bases between. The CDR3 loop spans 11 amino acids. The CDR3 sequence is CASSPAYEQYF. The CDR3, as DNA: TGTGCCAGCAGTCCTGCCTACGAGCAGTACTTC.

The rearrangement uses TRBV7-9 and TRBJ2-1, with a weak D call TRBD2 (5 bases). V was trimmed by 3 bases and J by 0 bases, leaving 18 bases between them. The CDR3 is made up of 18 amino acids. CDR1 SEHNR and CDR2 FQNEAQ come from the germline V gene (reference sequence). For the CDR3, the DNA is TGTGCCAGCAGCTTCGTGGGGAGCAGGACGAGCTCCTACAATGAGCAGTTCTTC. This encodes CASSFVGSRTSSYNEQFF.

CDR3 residues: CASSPPDSSRETQYF. The CDR3 DNA sequence: TGTGCCAGCTCACCTCCGGACAGTTCGAGGGAGACCCAGTACTTC. The rearrangement uses TRBV18 and TRBJ2-5; a weak D match, TRBD1 (6 bases). This CDR3 has 15 residues. The germline V gene has CDR1 KGHSH and CDR2 LQKENI. V was trimmed by 3 bases and J by 5 bases, leaving 16 bases between them.

The chain has TRBV24-1 and TRBJ2-2; possibly TRBD2 for D (6 bases). This CDR3 is built from 13 residues. The germline V and J ends were trimmed by 9 bases and 8 bases, with 15 bases remaining between them. Germline CDR1 reads KGHDR; CDR2 reads SFDVKD. CDR3 loop: CATGGTSMGELFF. CDR3 nucleotide sequence: TGTGCCACCGGCGGGACTTCCATGGGGGAGCTGTTTTTT.

This clone is a singleton in its sample. This chain links TRBV7-7 with TRBJ2-7; 8 bases agree with TRBD2. The CDR3 is 15 amino acids. The germline CDR1 and CDR2 sequences are SSHAT and FNYEAQ (reference sequence). The V gene end was trimmed by 0 bases and the J gene end by 4 bases; junction bases not matched to a gene: 5. CDR3: CASSLASGSRYEQYF. The DNA of the CDR3 is TGTGCCAGCAGCTTAGCGAGCGGGAGTCGGTACGAGCAGTACTTC.

The V and J genes are TRBV28 and TRBJ1-1; 7 bases fit TRBD1. CDR1 is MDHEN, CDR2 SYDVKM, per germline. V trimming: 6 bases; J trimming: 8 bases; junction bases outside the gene matches: 12. This CDR3 contains 14 residues. CDR3 protein: CASSPGGGALEAFF. CDR3 DNA sequence: TGTGCCAGCAGCCCGGGAGGGGGCGCATTAGAAGCTTTCTTT.

In its sample, this clone was seen once. This sequence joins TRBV18 and TRBJ2-7, with D unclear. The V end lost 5 bases, the J end lost 0 bases, and 5 bases lay between the germline ends. This CDR3 region has 12 residues. CDR1 and CDR2 (germline): KGHSH, LQKENI. DNA for the CDR3: TGTGCCAGCTCAACAGTCTCCTACGAGCAGTACTTC. Its protein product is CASSTVSYEQYF.

The chain links TRBV28 to TRBJ2-7, with 10 bases identical to TRBD2. Trimming cost V 1 base and J 5 bases; bases outside gene matches: 8. The germline CDR1 and CDR2 sequences are MDHEN and SYDVKM. The CDR3 is 16 amino acids. The chain's CDR3 is CASSLLGAGGTDEQYF. CDR3 nucleotides: TGTGCCAGCAGTTTATTGGGAGCGGGGGGGACCGACGAGCAGTACTTC.

The chain employs TRBV5-4 and TRBJ2-3; D might be TRBD1 (5 bases). Trimming stripped 6 bases from V and 2 bases from J, with 10 bases between. The V gene's germline CDR1 is SGHNT and CDR2 YYREEE (reference sequence). The CDR3 runs to 13 residues. In nucleotides, the CDR3 is TGTGCCAGCATGGGGCAGACCACAGATACGCAGTATTTT. This sequence encodes CASMGQTTDTQYF.

The chain has TRBV19 and TRBJ1-1, with 10 bases matching TRBD1. CDR1 is LNHDA and CDR2 is SQIVND in the germline V gene (reference sequence). With 5 bases clipped from V and 5 bases from J, the junction kept 5 bases outside the gene matches. This CDR3 comprises 14 residues. The CDR3 nucleotides read TGTGCCAGTAGTGTGGACAGGGGGTATACTGAAGCTTTCTTT. Encoded protein: CASSVDRGYTEAFF. Using reference TRBV19 and TRBJ1-1 for the parts outside the CDR3, the full variable domain is DGGITQSPKYLFRKEGQNVTLSCEQNLNHDAMYWYRQDPGQGLRLIYYSQIVNDFQKGDIAEGYSVSREKKESFPLTVTSAQKNPTAFYLCASSVDRGYTEAFFGQGTRLTVV.

This sequence joins TRBV6-6 and TRBJ1-3; TRBD1 agrees at 8 bases. This CDR3 region has 16 residues. Per the germline V gene, CDR1 is MNHNY and CDR2 is SVGAGI (reference sequence). With V trimmed by 0 bases and J by 6 bases, 7 bases remained unmatched. The CDR3 sequence is CASSYSPGQVANTIYF. CDR3 DNA: TGTGCCAGCAGTTACTCCCCGGGACAGGTAGCAAACACCATATATTTT.

This rearrangement joins TRBV5-4 to TRBJ2-5, with 10 bases lining up with TRBD2. CDR1 is SGHNT, CDR2 YYREEE, per germline (reference sequence). Unmatched junction bases numbered 2, after V lost 4 bases and J lost 5 bases. The CDR3 consists of 13 residues. The CDR3 DNA reads TGTGCCAGCAGCCTGGGACTAGCGGAGACCCAGTACTTC. It encodes CASSLGLAETQYF.

The chain has TRBV6-1 and TRBJ1-2; TRBD1 matches at 7 bases. V shed 2 bases, J shed 7 bases, and the junction held 16 bases outside the gene matches. CDR1 is MNHNS and CDR2 is SASEGT in the germline V gene. CDR3 length equals 17 residues. The chain's CDR3 is CASSEIWGQSRRGGYTF. The CDR3 DNA is TGTGCCAGCAGTGAAATATGGGGACAGTCTCGTCGAGGTGGCTACACCTTC.

On this clone itself: The junction departs from the called germline gene at one end, perhaps through a read error. This chain connects TRBV6-6 to TRBJ2-3; TRBD1 might be the D (6 bases). The CDR3 spans 11 residues. Germline V gene data show CDR1 as MNHNY and CDR2 as SVGAGI (reference sequence). The CDR3 DNA is TGTGCCAGCAGTGGACAGTATACGCATTATTTT. This encodes CASSGQYTHYF.

The rearrangement uses TRBV28 and TRBJ2-7, with a weak D call TRBD1 (5 bases). The germline CDR1 and CDR2 sequences are MDHEN and SYDVKM. This CDR3 is built from 14 residues. Trimming removed 1 base at V and 5 bases at J, with 12 bases between. The chain's CDR3 is CASSLLAGLDEQYF. In nucleotides, the CDR3 is TGTGCCAGCAGTTTATTGGCAGGGTTGGACGAGCAGTACTTC.

This chain joins TRBV12-3 or TRBV12-4 and TRBJ2-5; D uncertain. V lost 3 bases and J lost 7, with 9 bases in between. This CDR3 is 12 amino acids long. The CDR3 sequence: CASSLADGTQYF. Here the CDR3 DNA reads TGTGCCAGCAGTTTGGCCGATGGGACCCAGTACTTC.

The chain employs TRBV27 and TRBJ1-2, with D perhaps matching TRBD1 (6 bases). CDR3 size: 14 residues. Germline V gene sequence: CDR1 MNHEY, CDR2 SMNVEV (reference sequence). Trimming left V 8 bases short and J 1 base short, with 14 bases between. CDR3 region: CASRKTGINYGYTF. Here the CDR3 DNA reads TGTGCCAGCCGGAAAACAGGGATTAACTATGGCTACACCTTC.

The chain is built from TRBV18 and TRBJ2-7; D perhaps matches TRBD1 (6 bases). V lost 4 bases to trimming and J lost 5 bases, with 18 bases between them. The CDR3 is 15 residues long. Germline CDR1 reads KGHSH; CDR2 reads LQKENI. The CDR3 protein is CASSHSQQGVHEQYF. The CDR3 DNA follows: TGTGCCAGCTCACATTCTCAACAGGGCGTCCACGAGCAGTACTTC.

The chain couples TRBV28 to TRBJ2-7; the match to TRBD2 covers 12 bases. In germline, CDR1 is MDHEN, CDR2 SYDVKM. J lost 4 bases, V lost 5 bases, and 6 bases had no gene match. The CDR3 has 15 amino acids. CDR3 sequence: CASSDTSGRWYEQYF. The CDR3 coding sequence is TGTGCCAGCAGTGATACTAGCGGGAGGTGGTACGAGCAGTACTTC.

The chain links TRBV7-9 to TRBJ2-7, with 10 nucleotides matching TRBD2. The trim removed 6 bases at V and 4 bases at J, leaving 15 bases unmatched. CDR3 size: 17 residues. Germline values: CDR1 SEHNR, CDR2 FQNEAQ (reference sequence). The CDR3 DNA is TGTGCCAGCAGTCCGGGCAGGGCTAGCGGGGGTCGGTACGAGCAGTACTTC. This sequence encodes CASSPGRASGGRYEQYF.